The 2 T cell receptor beta chains below were found in one sample sequenced in a study of hypomethylating agent response in myelodysplastic syndrome. Generated by immunoSEQ multiplex PCR, the TCRdb table keeps only in-frame clones and is missing some. The sample includes 5,400 or so clones, around 81% seen only once; the top ten take over 15%. This specimen consisted of bone marrow, obtained before or after starting hypomethylating agent treatment for myelodysplastic syndrome (not recorded which). The receptors were gathered from a human donor with myelodysplastic syndrome.

The chain is built from TRBV5-4 and TRBJ2-7; D is ambiguous. CDR1 is SGHNT, CDR2 YYREEE, per germline (reference sequence). There are 12 residues in the CDR3. V dropped 0 bases and J dropped 3 bases, with 4 bases sitting between them. CDR3 loop: CASSLDYYEQYF. Written as DNA, the CDR3 is TGTGCCAGCAGCTTGGACTACTACGAGCAGTACTTC.

V gene TRBV19 combines with J gene TRBJ2-7; TRBD1 agrees at 8 bases. CDR1 and CDR2 (germline): LNHDA, SQIVND (reference sequence). The CDR3 runs to 13 residues. V dropped 5 bases and J dropped 3; count of bases not matched to a gene: 3. DNA of the CDR3: TGTGCCAGTAGTCCGGGGACAGGCTACGAGCAGTACTTC. Its translation: CASSPGTGYEQYF.